This entry lists 26 T cell receptor beta chains sequenced from one sample in a study of blood T cell repertoires in COVID-19. Sequencing was performed with immunoSEQ multiplex PCR; in TCRdb, only in-frame clones are kept and a portion is missing. The data show more than 110,000 clones, with about 80% seen just once and 35% to 50% held by the top ten. The sample consisted of peripheral blood. The source of these receptors is a human donor in a cohort sampled during active COVID-19.

This chain links TRBV5-1 with TRBJ2-5; TRBD2 agrees at 8 bases. V trimming: 7 bases; J trimming: 3 bases; junction bases outside the gene matches: 8. The germline V gene has CDR1 SGHRS and CDR2 YFSETQ. The CDR3 is made up of 14 amino acids. The CDR3, as DNA: TGCGCCAGCGGGAACAGAGCGGGAGAAGAGACCCAGTACTTC. Amino acids: CASGNRAGEETQYF. Drawing the rest from reference TRBV5-1 and TRBJ2-5, the complete variable domain is KAGVTQTPRYLIKTRGQQVTLSCSPISGHRSVSWYQQTPGQGLQFLFEYFSETQRNKGNFPGRFSGRQFSNSRSEMNVSTLELGDSALYLCASGNRAGEETQYFGPGTRLLVL.

A single count supports this clone. V and J are TRBV5-8 and TRBJ1-6; a weak D match, TRBD1 (5 bases). CDR3 length equals 14 residues. V lost 0 bases to trimming and J lost 9 bases, with 10 bases between them. Germline-derived CDR1 and CDR2 are SGHTS and YDEGEE. The CDR3 here is CASSLDRSSSPLHF. For the CDR3, the DNA is TGTGCCAGCAGCTTGGACAGGAGTAGTTCACCCCTCCACTTT.

This clone showed up just once. This chain joins TRBV5-4 and TRBJ1-5, with D perhaps TRBD1 (5 bases). Trimming left V 0 bases short and J 6 bases short, with 7 bases between. The CDR3 covers 13 residues. The germline V gene has CDR1 SGHNT and CDR2 YYREEE (reference sequence). In DNA, the CDR3 is TGTGCCAGCAGCTTGGGCAGGGCTCAGCCCCAGCATTTT. It translates to CASSLGRAQPQHF.

This chain connects TRBV6-6 to TRBJ2-2; TRBD2 aligns across 14 bases. Germline CDR1 reads MNHNY; CDR2 reads SVGAGI (reference sequence). The CDR3 loop spans 17 amino acids. V lost 5 bases to trimming and J lost 0 bases; unmatched junction nucleotides: 2. The CDR3 DNA reads as TGTGCCAGCAGTCGGACTAGCGGGGGGTCGAACACCGGGGAGCTGTTTTTT. This codes for CASSRTSGGSNTGELFF.

V usage is TRBV27 and J usage is TRBJ1-5, with D possibly TRBD1 on 6 matching bases. The CDR3 is 15 amino acids. V was trimmed by 5 bases and J by 6 bases, leaving 17 bases between them. In germline, CDR1 is MNHEY, CDR2 SMNVEV (reference sequence). As DNA, the CDR3 is TGTGCCAGCAGTCCAACAGGGAACTGGGGTCAGCCCCAGCATTTT. This encodes CASSPTGNWGQPQHF.

The chain uses TRBV2 and TRBJ2-1; 9 bases are shared with TRBD2. This CDR3 spans 15 amino acids. The germline gives CDR1 SNHLY, CDR2 FYNNEI. The V gene end was trimmed by 1 base and the J gene end by 9 bases; junction bases not matched to a gene: 7. For the CDR3, the DNA is TGTGCCAGCAGTGAAGAGGGACTAGCAAGTGGTGAGCAGTTCTTC. This sequence encodes CASSEEGLASGEQFF.

The V and J genes are TRBV7-9 and TRBJ1-6; 8 nucleotides line up with TRBD1. CDR3 length equals 14 residues. CDR1 and CDR2 (germline): SEHNR, FQNEAQ (reference sequence). V shed 5 bases and J 9 bases; nucleotides not matched to a gene: 6. CDR3: CASSLSTGVSPLHF. CDR3 nucleotide sequence: TGTGCCAGCAGCCTATCGACAGGGGTTTCACCCCTCCACTTT.

The chain uses TRBV25-1 and TRBJ2-3; 9 bases are shared with TRBD1. V shed 9 bases, J shed 1 base, and the junction held 8 bases outside the gene matches. The length of the CDR3 is 15 residues. CDR1 is MGHDK, CDR2 SYGVNS, per germline. The CDR3 region has the DNA TGTGCCAGAACCCCGGACAGGGGCTGCACAGATACGCAGTATTTT. Translating it yields CARTPDRGCTDTQYF.

There are a few counts of this clone. V and J are TRBV7-9 and TRBJ1-2; D remains ambiguous. V shed 4 bases and J shed 8 bases, with 14 bases lying between them. CDR3 size: 13 residues. Germline V gene sequence: CDR1 SEHNR, CDR2 FQNEAQ (reference sequence). In DNA form, the CDR3 reads TGTGCCAGCAGCTCCCAGTCGGCACAGGGCTACACCTTC. Protein sequence: CASSSQSAQGYTF.

J is TRBJ1-1 and V is TRBV4-3, with D maybe TRBD1 (5 bases). The CDR3 runs 16 residues. In germline, CDR1 is LGHNA, CDR2 YSLEER. Trimming cost V 0 bases and J 0 bases, with 11 bases left between them. The CDR3 DNA reads as TGCGCCAGCAGCCAAGATCTTGCAGGGATGAACACTGAAGCTTTCTTT. This sequence encodes CASSQDLAGMNTEAFF.

The V gene is TRBV30, the J gene TRBJ1-1; 12 bases align to TRBD1. Germline loops: CDR1 GTSNPN, CDR2 SVGIG (reference sequence). The CDR3 has 12 amino acids. The V segment lost 7 bases and the J segment 11 bases; nucleotides outside the gene matches: 8. The CDR3 coding sequence is TGTGCCTTCGGGACAGGGGGCTTCAGGGCTTTCTTT. It yields the protein CAFGTGGFRAFF.

The rearrangement uses TRBV6-5 and TRBJ1-1; no firm D call. Germline V gene lookup returns CDR1 MNHEY and CDR2 SVGAGI. With 6 bases removed from V and 4 bases from J, the gap between germline ends came to 15 bases. CDR3 length: 14 residues. CDR3 sequence (DNA): TGTGCCAGCAGCCCCCGGTCGGGGAGCACTGAAGCTTTCTTT. The encoded protein is CASSPRSGSTEAFF.

The chain joins TRBV19 to TRBJ1-5; TRBD1 agrees at 7 bases. J gave up 4 bases and V 6 bases, and 9 bases lay outside the gene matches. Germline-derived CDR1 and CDR2 are LNHDA and SQIVND (reference sequence). The CDR3 extends over 15 amino acids. The CDR3 reads CASSRGLTGNQPQHF. The CDR3 DNA reads TGTGCCAGTAGCAGGGGGTTGACAGGGAATCAGCCCCAGCATTTT.

V and J are TRBV5-1 and TRBJ1-1; 10 bases map to TRBD1. Germline V gene data show CDR1 as SGHRS and CDR2 as YFSETQ. The V and J ends lost 4 bases and 13 bases, in that order; junction bases with no gene match: 19. The CDR3 loop spans 16 amino acids. In DNA, the CDR3 is TGCGCCAGCAGCCCCGGACAGGGGGGTTTGACACTGAGAGGTTTCTTT. Translation: CASSPGQGGLTLRGFF.

This clone was picked up a small number of times. This sequence joins TRBV5-4 and TRBJ1-6; tentatively, D is TRBD1 (6 bases). In germline, CDR1 is SGHNT, CDR2 YYREEE (reference sequence). CDR3 length: 14 residues. V lost 0 bases and J 5 bases, leaving 6 bases between the germline ends. CDR3: CASSLGQDNSPLHF. The CDR3 DNA is TGTGCCAGCAGCTTGGGACAGGATAATTCACCCCTCCACTTT.

The chain uses TRBV7-9 and TRBJ2-7; TRBD2 is a possible D gene (5 bases). The CDR3 contains 14 residues. V lost 6 bases, J lost 7 bases, and 19 bases lay in between. The germline V gene encodes CDR1 SEHNR and CDR2 FQNEAQ (reference sequence). CDR3 DNA sequence: TGTGCCAGCAGTCCCCTGGACCCCACGGGGGAGCAGTACGTC. This encodes CASSPLDPTGEQYV.

The V call is TRBV9, the J call TRBJ2-2, with D tentatively TRBD1 (6 bases). With 0 bases removed from V and 5 bases from J, the gap between germline ends came to 11 bases. This CDR3 has 15 residues. The germline V gene encodes CDR1 SGDLS and CDR2 YYNGEE. In DNA form, the CDR3 reads TGTGCCAGCAGCGTAGAGACAGGTAGTACCGGGGAGCTGTTTTTT. The encoded protein is CASSVETGSTGELFF.

This chain links TRBV5-1 with TRBJ1-5, with D possibly TRBD1 on 5 matching bases. V gave up 4 bases and J gave up 1 base, with 12 bases separating them. Per the germline V gene, CDR1 is SGHRS and CDR2 is YFSETQ. The CDR3 has 15 residues. CDR3 sequence reads: CASSPGQMSNQPQHF. CDR3 DNA: TGCGCCAGCAGCCCAGGGCAGATGAGCAATCAGCCCCAGCATTTT.

This clone appeared a few times. The J gene is TRBJ2-5, the V gene TRBV7-9; weak D call: TRBD2 (6 bases). V lost 5 bases and J 4 bases, leaving 11 bases between the germline ends. Germline CDR1 SEHNR, CDR2 FQNEAQ (reference sequence). The CDR3 consists of 13 residues. CDR3: CASSARLGETQYF. CDR3 coding DNA: TGTGCCAGCAGCGCCAGACTAGGAGAGACCCAGTACTTC.

V and J are TRBV7-9 and TRBJ2-2; D might be TRBD2 (6 bases). Germline assignment: CDR1 SEHNR and CDR2 FQNEAQ (reference sequence). Trimming stripped 4 bases from V and 0 bases from J, with 15 bases between. The CDR3 is 17 amino acids. The CDR3 loop reads CASSYPLRDPNTGELFF. DNA for the CDR3: TGTGCCAGCAGCTACCCTTTGCGGGACCCGAACACCGGGGAGCTGTTTTTT.

This clone was counted once. The chain is built from TRBV18 and TRBJ1-1; 7 bases agree with TRBD1. The V gene's germline CDR1 is KGHSH and CDR2 LQKENI. The V segment lost 2 bases and the J segment 5 bases; nucleotides outside the gene matches: 8. This CDR3 contains 15 residues. The CDR3, as DNA: TGTGCCAGCTCACCAACCAGACAGGGTCGAACTGAAGCTTTCTTT. This codes for CASSPTRQGRTEAFF.

This clone was detected once. The chain couples TRBV7-2 to TRBJ1-6; D might be TRBD1 (6 bases). Germline CDR1 is SGHTA and CDR2 is FQGNSA. Trimming took off 3 bases at V and 9 bases at J, with 15 bases between the two ends. The CDR3 length is 15 residues. This CDR3 is CASSLGGPGGSPLHF. The CDR3 bases are TGTGCCAGCAGCTTGGGGGGGCCGGGGGGTTCACCCCTCCACTTT. Full variable domain (outside the CDR3, taken from reference TRBV7-2 and TRBJ1-6): GAGVSQSPSNKVTEKGKDVELRCDPISGHTALYWYRQSLGQGLEFLIYFQGNSAPDKSGLPSDRFSAERTGGSVSTLTIQRTQQEDSAVYLCASSLGGPGGSPLHFGNGTRLTVT.

The V call is TRBV7-9, the J call TRBJ1-1; a possible D gene is TRBD1 (6 bases). This CDR3 comprises 15 residues. CDR1 is SEHNR, CDR2 FQNEAQ, per germline (reference sequence). The V gene lost 4 bases and the J gene lost 6 bases, with 18 bases spanning the gap. CDR3 sequence reads: CASSSRGQGKSEAFF. The CDR3 nucleotides read TGTGCCAGCAGCTCCCGTGGGCAGGGGAAGTCTGAAGCTTTCTTT.

The genes are TRBV5-6 and TRBJ2-2, with 10 bases that match TRBD2. Germline CDR1 and CDR2: SGHDT and YYEEEE. Germline trimming cut 4 bases from V and 5 bases from J; bases unmatched to any gene: 14. The CDR3 has 18 amino acids. CDR3 sequence reads: CASSTFSSSGRRTGELFF. The CDR3 coding sequence is TGTGCCAGCAGCACCTTCTCGTCTAGCGGGAGAAGGACCGGGGAGCTGTTTTTT.

This chain joins TRBV11-1 and TRBJ1-1; D unresolved. V lost 5 bases, J lost 2 bases, and 9 bases lay in between. Germline V lookup: CDR1 SGHAT, CDR2 FQDESV (reference sequence). CDR3 length equals 13 residues. CDR3 amino acids: CASSLGLNTEAFF. The DNA for the CDR3 is TGTGCCAGCAGCCTCGGGTTAAACACTGAAGCTTTCTTT.

The rearrangement links TRBV3-1 (or the pseudogene TRBV3-2) to TRBJ1-2; 9 bases are a match to TRBD1. The CDR3 is 13 amino acids. V was pared by 4 bases and J by 5 bases, with 2 bases of the junction left unmatched. Germline CDR1 reads LGHDT; CDR2 reads YNNKEL (reference sequence). This chain's CDR3 is CASSRDRVYGYTF. In DNA form, the CDR3 reads TGTGCCAGCAGCCGGGACAGGGTATATGGCTACACCTTC.